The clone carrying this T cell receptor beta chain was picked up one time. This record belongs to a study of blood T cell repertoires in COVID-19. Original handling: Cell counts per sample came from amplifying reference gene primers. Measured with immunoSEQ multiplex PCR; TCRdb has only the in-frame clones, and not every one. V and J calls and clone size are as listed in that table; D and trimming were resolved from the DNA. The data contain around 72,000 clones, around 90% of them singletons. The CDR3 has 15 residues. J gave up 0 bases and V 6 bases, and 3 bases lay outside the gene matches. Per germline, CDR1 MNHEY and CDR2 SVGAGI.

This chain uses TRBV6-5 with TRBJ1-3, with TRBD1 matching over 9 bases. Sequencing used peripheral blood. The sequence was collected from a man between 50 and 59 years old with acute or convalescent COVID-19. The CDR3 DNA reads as TGTGCCAGCAGCCGACAGGGGGACTCTGGAAACACCATATATTTT. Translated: CASSRQGDSGNTIYF.